This passage covers 6 T cell receptor beta chains from one sample sequenced in a study of CD8 T cells in ankylosing spondylitis. TCRdb analysed the 5' RACE reads with MiXCR anew, one entry per CDR3 protein. Of about 190,000 distinct CDR3 sequences listed, 10% to 15% are singletons. The sample comprised blood, either unsorted or a sorted T cell fraction (not recorded which). These receptors were obtained from a female donor with ankylosing spondylitis or in good health (not recorded which).

This clonotype was counted at least ten times. The rearrangement links TRBV11-3 to TRBJ2-1; TRBD2 matches 12 bases. The CDR3 extends over 16 amino acids. The germline gives CDR1 SGHNT, CDR2 YENEEA. Germline trimming cut 5 bases from V and 8 bases from J; bases unmatched to any gene: 10. The CDR3 protein is CASSARLAGVRDEQFF. CDR3 DNA: TGTGCCAGCAGCGCCCGACTAGCGGGAGTAAGAGATGAGCAGTTCTTC.

This clonotype was found many times. J is TRBJ2-3 and V is TRBV9, with 7 bases fitting TRBD2. With V trimmed by 4 bases and J by 2 bases, 7 bases remained unmatched. Per germline, CDR1 SGDLS and CDR2 YYNGEE. This CDR3 has 15 amino acids. The CDR3 spells CASSPRTRDTDTQYF. The CDR3 nucleotides read TGTGCCAGCAGCCCACGGACTAGGGACACAGATACGCAGTATTTT.

This clonotype was seen repeatedly, ten times or more. The V gene is TRBV29-1, the J gene TRBJ2-5; 7 bases are shared with TRBD1. From germline, CDR1 is SQVTM and CDR2 ANQGSEA. This CDR3 is 12 amino acids long. The V gene end was trimmed by 5 bases and the J gene end by 5 bases; junction bases not matched to a gene: 5. The DNA for the CDR3 is TGCAGCGTTCCGACAGGGATGGAGACCCAGTACTTC. Amino acids: CSVPTGMETQYF.

This clonotype was detected many times. As the CDR3 is not closed by the conserved phenylalanine or tryptophan, this likely results from a read error. It is unclear where the CDR3 begins or ends on the DNA, so no DNA is shown, and the CDR3 is as TCRdb lists it. The chain is built from TRBV12-3 or TRBV12-4 and TRBJ2-1; TRBD2, the table's D call, was not compared with the DNA. Ends included, the CDR3 has 12 residues. The CDR3 sequence is CASSLCRSSGFS.

The V gene is TRBV20-1, the J gene TRBJ2-7; D may be TRBD2 (6 bases). Germline lookup yields CDR1 DFQATT and CDR2 SNEGSKA (reference sequence). The CDR3 has 14 residues. V lost 6 bases and J lost 5, with 20 bases in between. CDR3 DNA: TGCAGTGCATCCGGGATTCTAGCGCTCAACGAGCAGTACTTC. It yields the protein CSASGILALNEQYF.

This chain uses TRBV24-1 with TRBJ1-2, with TRBD1 matching over 7 bases. The CDR3 is 14 residues long. Losses at the gene ends were 5 bases for V and 1 base for J; bases not matched to a gene: 3. Per the germline V gene, CDR1 is KGHDR and CDR2 is SFDVKD. CDR3 region: CATSGDSVNYGYTF. The DNA of the CDR3 is TGTGCCACCAGTGGGGACAGCGTTAACTATGGCTACACCTTC.